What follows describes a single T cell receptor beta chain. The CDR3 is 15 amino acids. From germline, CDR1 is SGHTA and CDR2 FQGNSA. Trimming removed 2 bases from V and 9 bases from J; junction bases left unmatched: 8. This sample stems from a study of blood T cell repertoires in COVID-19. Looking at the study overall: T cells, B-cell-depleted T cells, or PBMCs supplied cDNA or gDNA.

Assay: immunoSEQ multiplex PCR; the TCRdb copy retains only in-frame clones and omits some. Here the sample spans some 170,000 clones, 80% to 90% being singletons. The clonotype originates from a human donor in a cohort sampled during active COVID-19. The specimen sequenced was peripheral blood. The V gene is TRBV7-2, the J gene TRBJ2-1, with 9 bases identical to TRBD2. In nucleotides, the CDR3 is TGTGCCAGCAGCTTATACGGCGGGGGGGCAGGTGAGCAGTTCTTC. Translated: CASSLYGGGAGEQFF.